Detailed here is one T cell receptor beta chain. Its cognate antigen is unknown. The data derive from a study of OX40 agonist ivuxolimab in advanced cancers. The wider study: Patients treated during dose escalation were battling hepatocellular carcinoma, melanoma, renal cell or head and neck cancer. With a range of 23 to 79, age averaged about 58 years, and 70% to 85% were male.

General study results and limits: Fewer expanded clones were found on average in CD4+ than in CD8+ T cells. Blood T cells, both CD4+ and CD8+, expanded clonally by week 6 at 0.1 to 3.0 mg/kg.

The CDR3 runs 14 residues. V was clipped by 4 bases and J by 5 bases; unmatched bases: 6. Germline V gives CDR1 LNHDA, CDR2 SQIVND (reference sequence). The table came from immunoSEQ multiplex PCR; TCRdb's copy has only in-frame clones and leaves some out. This table holds tens of thousands of clones, roughly 72% found once. Source: CD4+ or CD8+ T cells sorted from blood, taken in a trial of the OX40 agonist ivuxolimab. The rearrangement joins TRBV19 to TRBJ1-2, with 8 bases aligning to TRBD1. The clonotype was recovered from an adult with an advanced solid tumor such as melanoma, head and neck, liver or kidney cancer. This CDR3 reads CASSTTRQGYGYTF. CDR3 DNA: TGTGCCAGTAGTACCACCCGACAGGGGTATGGCTACACCTTC.